The 14 T cell receptor beta chains presented below share a single source sample, sequenced in a study of breast tumors, draining lymph nodes, adjacent tissues. Axillary draining lymph nodes of breast cancer patients supplied the node samples. MiXCR, run by TCRdb on the multiplex PCR reads, gives a single entry per CDR3 protein. The table lists some 100,000 distinct CDR3 sequences, about 20% of them singletons, with 1% to 1.5% in the top ten. Sequencing was carried out using axillary lymph node tissue. Every receptor here comes from a female donor with breast cancer. Some clones in this sample may be carry-over from other donors' samples.

This clonotype showed up many times. This sequence joins TRBV5-6 and TRBJ1-3; D ambiguous. V was pared by 2 bases and J by 9 bases, with 9 bases between. CDR3 length equals 12 residues. Germline lookup yields CDR1 SGHDT and CDR2 YYEEEE. The CDR3 loop reads CASSFGAGTIYF. The CDR3 DNA reads TGTGCCAGCAGCTTCGGCGCTGGCACCATATATTTT.

This clonotype was detected ten times or more. V usage is TRBV12-3 or TRBV12-4 and J usage is TRBJ2-5; tentative D call: TRBD2 (6 bases). This CDR3 has 13 residues. Deletions cut 5 bases from V and 7 bases from J, with 14 bases between. As DNA, the CDR3 is TGTGCCAGCAGTCGGGAGCGGCAGGGGACCCAGTACTTC. Its translation: CASSRERQGTQYF.

This clonotype has at least ten counts. The genes are TRBV20-1 and TRBJ2-7; 7 bases agree with TRBD2. The ends lost 5 bases at V and 2 bases at J; junction bases unmatched: 9. The CDR3 totals 14 residues. Germline CDR1 is DFQATT and CDR2 is SNEGSKA (reference sequence). CDR3 protein: CSAPAGLPPYEQYF. The CDR3 region has the DNA TGCAGTGCTCCAGCGGGGTTACCCCCCTACGAGCAGTACTTC.

As concerns this clonotype: Just one base apart from a much larger clone, this may be a read error. This chain joins TRBV20-1 and TRBJ2-1; 14 positions match TRBD2. Germline V gene sequence: CDR1 DFQATT, CDR2 SNEGSKA (reference sequence). The CDR3 has 14 amino acids. As DNA, the CDR3 is TGCAGTGTCTGGACTAGCGGGAGGAAAAATGAGCGGTTCTTC. This encodes CSVWTSGRKNERFF.

Ten or more counts support this clonotype. The chain couples TRBV9 to TRBJ1-6; the D gene is possibly TRBD1 (6 bases). The CDR3 loop spans 14 amino acids. Germline CDR1 is SGDLS and CDR2 is YYNGEE. Deletions cut 4 bases from V and 7 bases from J, with 12 bases between. CDR3 sequence: CASSSQGNNSPLHF. For the CDR3, the DNA is TGTGCCAGCAGCTCTCAGGGGAACAATTCACCCCTCCACTTT.

Many counts were recorded for this clonotype. This chain connects TRBV9 to TRBJ2-5, with 13 positions matching TRBD2. Germline CDR1 SGDLS, CDR2 YYNGEE. The length of the CDR3 is 15 residues. V shed 4 bases and J 6 bases; nucleotides not matched to a gene: 6. This CDR3 is CASSIGTSGEQTQYF. For the CDR3, the DNA is TGTGCCAGCAGCATAGGGACTAGCGGGGAACAGACCCAGTACTTC.

This clonotype was seen repeatedly, ten times or more. The chain uses TRBV5-1 and TRBJ2-5, with TRBD2 as a possible D gene (6 bases). Trimming took 0 bases from V and 2 from J, leaving 11 bases between them. The CDR3 contains 15 residues. Germline V gene sequence: CDR1 SGHRS, CDR2 YFSETQ. The CDR3 loop reads CASSLAAGRQETQYF. The CDR3 DNA follows: TGCGCCAGCAGCTTGGCCGCAGGGAGGCAAGAGACCCAGTACTTC. Based on the CDR3 plus reference TRBV5-1 and TRBJ2-5, the full variable domain is KAGVTQTPRYLIKTRGQQVTLSCSPISGHRSVSWYQQTPGQGLQFLFEYFSETQRNKGNFPGRFSGRQFSNSRSEMNVSTLELGDSALYLCASSLAAGRQETQYFGPGTRLLVL.

The chain links TRBV19 to TRBJ1-3, with unresolved D. CDR3 length: 11 residues. CDR1 is LNHDA and CDR2 is SQIVND in the germline V gene (reference sequence). V was clipped by 10 bases and J by 0 bases, with 4 bases between them. The CDR3 sequence: CAIRSGNTIYF. CDR3 sequence (DNA): TGTGCCATTCGCTCTGGAAACACCATATATTTT.

CDR3 sequence (DNA): TGTGCCAGTACTGGGACAGCTGGGGCCAACGTCCTGACTTTC. Residues: CASTGTAGANVLTF. The chain uses TRBV19 and TRBJ2-6; 7 positions match TRBD1. Germline loops: CDR1 LNHDA, CDR2 SQIVND (reference sequence). The V and J ends lost 7 bases and 2 bases, in that order; junction bases with no gene match: 2. CDR3 length equals 14 residues.

This clonotype was seen at least ten times. The chain links TRBV25-1 to TRBJ2-3; 7 bases are a match to TRBD1. CDR3 length: 15 amino acids. CDR1 and CDR2 (germline): MGHDK, SYGVNS. After removal of 4 bases from V and 5 bases from J, the junction contained 9 bases not matched to a gene. The CDR3 here is CASSVRGLLQDTQYF. The CDR3, as DNA: TGTGCCAGCAGTGTTAGGGGGCTACTCCAAGATACGCAGTATTTT. Supplemented by reference TRBV25-1 and TRBJ2-3, the full variable domain reads EADIYQTPRYLVIGTGKKITLECSQTMGHDKMYWYQQDPGMELHLIHYSYGVNSTEKGDLSSESTVSRIRTEHFPLTLESARPSHTSQYLCASSVRGLLQDTQYFGPGTRLTVL.

The CDR3 region is CASSRSGTANTEAFF. CDR3 DNA sequence: TGTGCCAGCAGTAGATCCGGGACAGCGAACACTGAAGCTTTCTTT. The rearrangement joins TRBV25-1 to TRBJ1-1; 7 bases are a match to TRBD1. CDR3 size: 15 residues. The V gene's germline CDR1 is MGHDK and CDR2 SYGVNS. V lost 5 bases and J lost 1; bases outside the gene matches: 7.

This clonotype occurred a few times. This chain links TRBV2 with TRBJ2-4; the D is unclear. The CDR3 covers 13 residues. CDR1 and CDR2 (germline): SNHLY, FYNNEI. Between the trimmed V and J ends, which lost 6 bases and 4 bases, there was a span of 10 bases. The DNA for the CDR3 is TGTGCCAGCAGCCACCCCAGGAAAAACATTCAGTACTTC. Protein: CASSHPRKNIQYF.

This clonotype was detected many times. The chain is built from TRBV24-1 and TRBJ2-5, with D perhaps assigned TRBD1 or TRBD2 (6 bases each). This CDR3 has 14 residues. V shed 3 bases and J shed 5 bases, with 12 bases lying between them. The germline gives CDR1 KGHDR, CDR2 SFDVKD. This CDR3 reads CATSDRRGGETQYF. CDR3 nucleotide sequence: TGTGCCACCAGTGATCGTCGAGGGGGGGAGACCCAGTACTTC.

This clonotype was seen many times. V gene TRBV6-1 combines with J gene TRBJ2-3, with a weak D call TRBD1 (5 bases). This CDR3 region has 13 residues. From germline, CDR1 is MNHNS and CDR2 SASEGT. The V end was cut by 8 bases, the J end by 1 base, with 10 bases between. CDR3 residues: CASRQGGTDTQYF. The CDR3 bases are TGTGCCAGCCGGCAGGGTGGCACAGATACGCAGTATTTT.